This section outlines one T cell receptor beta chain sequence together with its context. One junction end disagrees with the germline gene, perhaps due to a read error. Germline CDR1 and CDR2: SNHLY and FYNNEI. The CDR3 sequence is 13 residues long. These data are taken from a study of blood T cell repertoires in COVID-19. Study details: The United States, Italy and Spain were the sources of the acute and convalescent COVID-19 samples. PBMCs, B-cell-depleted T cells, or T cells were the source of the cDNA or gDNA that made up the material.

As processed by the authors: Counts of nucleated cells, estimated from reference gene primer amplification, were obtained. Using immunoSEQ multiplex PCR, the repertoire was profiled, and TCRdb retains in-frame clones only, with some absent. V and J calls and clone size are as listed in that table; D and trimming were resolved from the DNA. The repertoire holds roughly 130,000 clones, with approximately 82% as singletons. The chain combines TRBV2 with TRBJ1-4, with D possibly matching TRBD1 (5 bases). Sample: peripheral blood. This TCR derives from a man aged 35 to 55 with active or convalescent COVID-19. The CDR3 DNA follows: TGTGCCAGTGCGTGGACAACCAATGAAAAACTGTTTTTT. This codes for CASAWTTNEKLFF.